These 29 T cell receptor beta chains came from one sample sequenced in a study of blood T cell repertoires in COVID-19. Repertoires were generated with immunoSEQ multiplex PCR, while TCRdb's copy carries only in-frame clones and drops some. The data show 180,000 or so clones, with 86% seen just once and roughly 11% held by the top ten. Input material: peripheral blood. The receptor source for this set is an older woman with COVID-19, enrolled during active disease.

The chain joins TRBV18 to TRBJ1-6; 7 positions agree with TRBD1. Germline V gene sequence: CDR1 KGHSH, CDR2 LQKENI. Trimming took 6 bases from V and 7 from J; bases not matched to a gene: 6. The CDR3 is 14 amino acids. This chain's CDR3 is CASSLTGANSPLHF. The CDR3 nucleotides are TGTGCCAGCTCCCTTACAGGGGCCAATTCACCCCTCCACTTT.

This chain's CDR3 is CASSVYGGALGSYEQYF. DNA of the CDR3: TGTGCCAGCAGCGTATACGGGGGGGCCCTGGGGTCCTACGAGCAGTACTTC. This rearrangement joins TRBV9 to TRBJ2-7, with TRBD2 matching over 8 bases. CDR1 is SGDLS, CDR2 YYNGEE, per germline. The CDR3 runs to 17 residues. With V trimmed by 1 base and J by 1 base, 10 bases remained unmatched.

The V call is TRBV20-1, the J call TRBJ1-2; D remains unclear. The CDR3 has 11 amino acids. V shed 2 bases and J shed 6 bases, with 7 bases lying between them. Germline assignment: CDR1 DFQATT and CDR2 SNEGSKA (reference sequence). The CDR3 DNA reads as TGCAGTGCTAGACAAGCAAATGGCTACACCTTC. Its translation is CSARQANGYTF.

This clone was seen a single time. This chain links TRBV7-2 with TRBJ2-7; 11 bases are a match to TRBD2. Trimming at V came to 3 bases and at J to 2 bases, leaving 3 bases not matched to a gene. Germline CDR1 SGHTA, CDR2 FQGNSA. CDR3 size: 15 residues. The CDR3 loop reads CASSFSGLAAYEQYF. CDR3 in DNA: TGTGCCAGCAGCTTTTCGGGACTAGCGGCCTACGAGCAGTACTTC.

The chain links TRBV7-2 to TRBJ2-7; 7 nucleotides line up with TRBD1. This CDR3 is built from 12 residues. V shed 3 bases and J 5 bases; nucleotides not matched to a gene: 1. CDR1 is SGHTA, CDR2 FQGNSA, per germline. The CDR3 nucleotides are TGTGCCAGCAGCTTCACAGGGGACGAGCAGTACTTC. As protein: CASSFTGDEQYF.

A note on this clone: Other nucleotide sequences from this sample produce the same CDR3. CDR3 DNA sequence: TGCAGCGTTGAAGGGACAGGGACCTACGAGCAGTACTTC. As protein: CSVEGTGTYEQYF. The rearrangement links TRBV29-1 to TRBJ2-7; 8 bases line up with TRBD1. V was clipped by 1 base and J by 2 bases; unmatched bases: 1. The CDR3 contains 13 residues. Germline CDR1 is SQVTM and CDR2 is ANQGSEA.

The rearrangement links TRBV30 to TRBJ1-5; 8 positions match TRBD1. Trimming removed 3 bases from V and 1 base from J; junction bases left unmatched: 8. CDR1 and CDR2 (germline): GTSNPN, SVGIG (reference sequence). There are 16 residues in the CDR3. The CDR3 nucleotides read TGTGCCTGGAGCGTCGACAGGGGAGTCAGCAATCAGCCCCAGCATTTT. Its protein is CAWSVDRGVSNQPQHF.

The chain recombines TRBV30 with TRBJ1-2, with D unresolved. Between the trimmed V and J ends, which lost 0 bases and 6 bases, there was a span of 14 bases. Per the germline V gene, CDR1 is GTSNPN and CDR2 is SVGIG (reference sequence). The CDR3 consists of 14 residues. CDR3 sequence (DNA): TGTGCCTGGAGTGTGGAGAGGGTCCTTGATGGCTACACCTTC. It codes for CAWSVERVLDGYTF.

The chain joins TRBV7-9 to TRBJ1-2, with D perhaps TRBD1 (5 bases). V was pared by 3 bases and J by 8 bases, with 19 bases between. The CDR3 has 15 amino acids. Germline CDR1 reads SEHNR; CDR2 reads FQNEAQ (reference sequence). The CDR3 DNA reads as TGTGCCAGCAGCTTCGGCTTTCAGGGAAAAGGCGGCTACACCTTC. Protein sequence: CASSFGFQGKGGYTF.

The CDR3 loop reads CASSLDRGREKLFF. In DNA, the CDR3 is TGCGCCAGCAGCCTGGACAGGGGGCGGGAAAAACTGTTTTTT. V usage is TRBV5-1 and J usage is TRBJ1-4; 11 bases are a match to TRBD1. The CDR3 runs 14 residues. Germline-derived CDR1 and CDR2 are SGHRS and YFSETQ. V lost 4 bases, J lost 8 bases, and 4 bases stayed unmatched.

The chain combines TRBV10-3 with TRBJ2-5; perhaps TRBD1 as D (5 bases). This CDR3 has 13 amino acids. Germline CDR1 and CDR2: ENHRY and SYGVKD. V was pared by 2 bases and J by 5 bases, with 9 bases between. This CDR3 reads CAISEPGKETQYF. The CDR3 DNA follows: TGTGCCATCAGTGAGCCAGGGAAGGAGACCCAGTACTTC.

V usage is TRBV18 and J usage is TRBJ1-4; no clear D. V shed 1 base and J shed 4 bases, with 4 bases lying between them. From germline, CDR1 is KGHSH and CDR2 LQKENI. This CDR3 is built from 13 residues. This CDR3 reads CASSPLLNEKLFF. DNA for the CDR3: TGTGCCAGCTCACCACTCCTTAATGAAAAACTGTTTTTT.

The V call is TRBV27, the J call TRBJ2-1; 7 positions match TRBD1. J gave up 6 bases and V 0 bases, and 11 bases lay outside the gene matches. CDR3 length: 17 amino acids. Germline V gene sequence: CDR1 MNHEY, CDR2 SMNVEV (reference sequence). In DNA, the CDR3 is TGTGCCAGCAGTTTATCGAGTTTACAGGGGCTCCGCAATGAGCAGTTCTTC. It translates to CASSLSSLQGLRNEQFF.

The V and J genes are TRBV6-6 and TRBJ1-2, with TRBD1 matching over 8 bases. The CDR3 is 14 amino acids. The V segment lost 5 bases and the J segment 5 bases; nucleotides outside the gene matches: 7. Germline V lookup: CDR1 MNHNY, CDR2 SVGAGI (reference sequence). CDR3 region: CASSLTDREYGYTF. In nucleotides, the CDR3 is TGTGCCAGCAGTCTGACGGACAGGGAATATGGCTACACCTTC.

This clone was counted between two and nine times. The chain combines TRBV18 with TRBJ1-6; D remains ambiguous. CDR3 length: 14 amino acids. Looked up from germline, CDR1 is KGHSH and CDR2 is LQKENI. V was pared by 2 bases and J by 6 bases, with 8 bases between. CDR3 loop: CASSPVNGNSPLHF. CDR3 DNA sequence: TGTGCCAGCTCACCAGTCAACGGTAATTCACCCCTCCACTTT.

The rearrangement uses TRBV5-1 and TRBJ2-7, with D unclear. V lost 2 bases and J lost 4, with 16 bases in between. The CDR3 has 15 residues. Per the germline V gene, CDR1 is SGHRS and CDR2 is YFSETQ. The CDR3, as DNA: TGCGCCAGCAGCTTAGGTGGAGCCATCGTTTACGAGCAGTACTTC. Protein sequence: CASSLGGAIVYEQYF.

This chain uses TRBV3-1 (or the pseudogene TRBV3-2) with TRBJ1-3; D might be TRBD1 (6 bases). From germline, CDR1 is LGHDT and CDR2 YNNKEL (reference sequence). This CDR3 has 14 residues. V lost 4 bases to trimming and J lost 2 bases, with 9 bases between them. CDR3 DNA sequence: TGTGCCAGCAGCCGGAGGACAGCTGGAAACACCATATATTTT. Its translation is CASSRRTAGNTIYF.

This chain connects TRBV6-5 to TRBJ1-5; D is unresolved. With 6 bases removed from V and 4 bases from J, the gap between germline ends came to 16 bases. Germline V gene lookup returns CDR1 MNHEY and CDR2 SVGAGI. The CDR3 consists of 15 residues. In nucleotides, the CDR3 is TGTGCCAGCAGAGCCGTCGGGGTTTCTAATCAGCCCCAGCATTTT. This codes for CASRAVGVSNQPQHF.

The chain links TRBV7-6 to TRBJ1-6; D call uncertain. The CDR3 consists of 16 residues. CDR1 SGHVS and CDR2 FNYEAQ come from the germline V gene. Deletions cut 1 base from V and 5 bases from J, with 12 bases between. The CDR3 loop is CASSLGPGFNNSPLHF. The CDR3 coding sequence is TGTGCCAGCAGCTTAGGTCCGGGGTTTAATAATTCACCCCTCCACTTT.

The gene calls are TRBV10-3 and TRBJ1-6; 12 bases line up with TRBD1. With V trimmed by 0 bases and J by 5 bases, 8 bases remained unmatched. The CDR3 runs to 19 residues. Germline CDR1 is ENHRY and CDR2 is SYGVKD. The CDR3 here is CAISESGQGAADNNSPLHF. The CDR3 coding sequence is TGTGCCATCAGTGAGTCGGGACAGGGGGCGGCCGACAATAATTCACCCCTCCACTTT.

CDR3 in amino acids: CASSESVGGTEAFF. The CDR3 bases are TGCGCCAGCAGTGAGTCGGTCGGGGGCACTGAAGCTTTCTTT. V is TRBV10-1 and J is TRBJ1-1, with a tentative D call TRBD1 (5 bases). In germline, CDR1 is WNHNN, CDR2 SYGVQD (reference sequence). This CDR3 has 14 residues. V was cut by 0 bases and J by 4 bases, with 9 bases left in between.

V gene TRBV3-1 (or the pseudogene TRBV3-2) combines with J gene TRBJ2-2, with 11 bases fitting TRBD1. This CDR3 contains 22 residues. The germline CDR1 and CDR2 sequences are LGHDT and YNNKEL (reference sequence). The ends lost 0 bases at V and 1 base at J; junction bases unmatched: 16. CDR3: CASSQEAGTGGCRLENTGELFF. CDR3 DNA sequence: TGTGCCAGCAGCCAAGAGGCCGGGACAGGGGGTTGTAGACTAGAGAACACCGGGGAGCTGTTTTTT.

The chain joins TRBV4-3 to TRBJ1-4, with D possibly being TRBD1 (6 bases). Germline V lookup: CDR1 LGHNA, CDR2 YSLEER. The CDR3 extends over 17 amino acids. The V end was cut by 4 bases, the J end by 0 bases, with 15 bases between. CDR3 DNA: TGCGCCAGCAGCCCCGGAACAGGGCGGGCAACTAATGAAAAACTGTTTTTT. Encoded protein: CASSPGTGRATNEKLFF.

This chain joins TRBV5-6 and TRBJ2-3, with D possibly being TRBD2 (6 bases). Germline V lookup: CDR1 SGHDT, CDR2 YYEEEE. The CDR3 length is 12 residues. V lost 4 bases and J 10 bases, leaving 13 bases between the germline ends. The CDR3: CASSQGLLAQYF. CDR3 DNA sequence: TGTGCCAGCAGCCAGGGACTCCTAGCGCAGTATTTT.

The rearrangement joins TRBV6-1 to TRBJ2-1; no reliable D call. Deletions cut 2 bases from V and 4 bases from J, with 9 bases between. Germline V gene data show CDR1 as MNHNS and CDR2 as SASEGT. This CDR3 is 14 amino acids long. As DNA, the CDR3 is TGTGCCAGCAGTGAATTAACACCTTACAATGAGCAGTTCTTC. Its protein is CASSELTPYNEQFF.

This clone appeared a single time. This chain connects TRBV4-3 to TRBJ2-7; perhaps TRBD2 as D (7 bases). This CDR3 region has 17 residues. Trimming took 1 base from V and 0 from J, leaving 16 bases between them. Germline CDR1 LGHNA, CDR2 YSLEER. Here the CDR3 DNA reads TGCGCCAGCAGCCAAGGGGAGGGGGGGACTGGCTCCTACGAGCAGTACTTC. This translates into CASSQGEGGTGSYEQYF.

The J gene is TRBJ1-5, the V gene TRBV5-5; 8 nucleotides line up with TRBD1. Unmatched junction bases numbered 4, after V lost 3 bases and J lost 5 bases. Germline CDR1 SGHKS, CDR2 YYEKEE (reference sequence). This CDR3 comprises 14 residues. The CDR3 loop is CASSWGQDHQPQHF. DNA for the CDR3: TGTGCCAGCAGCTGGGGACAGGACCATCAGCCCCAGCATTTT.

The chain carries TRBV27 and TRBJ2-7; tentative D call: TRBD2 (5 bases). The CDR3 loop spans 17 amino acids. Looked up from germline, CDR1 is MNHEY and CDR2 is SMNVEV (reference sequence). The V and J ends lost 5 bases and 2 bases respectively, with 22 bases between them. CDR3 region: CASSHTMIGRVAYEQYF. The CDR3 DNA is TGTGCCAGCAGTCATACCATGATTGGGCGGGTCGCCTACGAGCAGTACTTC.

Comment on this clone: An end of the junction does not agree with germline; a read error may underlie this. The genes are TRBV30 and TRBJ2-7; TRBD2 matches at 7 bases. The CDR3 has 13 amino acids. Germline V CDR1 and CDR2: GTSNPN, SVGIG (reference sequence). The CDR3 loop is CAWKGGSSHEQYF. DNA of the CDR3: TGTGCCTGGAAGGGCGGGAGCTCCCACGAGCAGTACTTC.